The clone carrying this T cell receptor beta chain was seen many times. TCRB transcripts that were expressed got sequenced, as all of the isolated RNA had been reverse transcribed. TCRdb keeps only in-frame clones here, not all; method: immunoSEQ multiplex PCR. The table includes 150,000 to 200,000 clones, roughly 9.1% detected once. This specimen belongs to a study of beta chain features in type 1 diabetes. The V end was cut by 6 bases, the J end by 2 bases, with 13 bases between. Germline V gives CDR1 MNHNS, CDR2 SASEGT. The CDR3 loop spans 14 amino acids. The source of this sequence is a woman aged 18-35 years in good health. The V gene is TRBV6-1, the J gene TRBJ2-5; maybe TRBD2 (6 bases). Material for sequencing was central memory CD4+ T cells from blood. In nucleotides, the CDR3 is TGTGCCAGCAGCGGGGAGGACACTCAAGAGACCCAGTACTTC. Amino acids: CASSGEDTQETQYF.